This TCR beta chain came from a study of blood T cell repertoires in COVID-19. The overall study: Acute-phase and convalescent COVID-19 samples originated in the United States, Italy and Spain. PBMCs, B-cell-depleted T cells, or T cells were the source of the cDNA or gDNA that made up the material.

How the authors handled the data: Amplification with reference gene primers provided the estimates of nucleated cell counts. Assay used: immunoSEQ multiplex PCR; TCRdb lists only in-frame clones, some missing. D and trimming were read from the DNA, whereas the V and J calls and clone size are those reported in that table. This sample has approximately 160,000 clones; roughly 84% occur once, and the top ten carry 9.1%. The ends were cut back, 2 bases at V and 10 bases at J, with 17 bases in the middle. The CDR3 is made up of 14 amino acids. CDR1 is LGHNA and CDR2 is YSLEER in the germline V gene. Sequenced sample: peripheral blood. The sequence was obtained from a woman older than 75 with active or convalescent COVID-19. The J gene is TRBJ1-1, the V gene TRBV4-3; possibly TRBD1 for D (5 bases). Here the CDR3 reads CASSQRGDPNPAFF. The CDR3 bases are TGCGCCAGCAGCCAACGGGGGGACCCCAATCCAGCTTTCTTT.